The source of this TCR beta chain is a study of blood T cell repertoires in COVID-19. Study-wide context: Acute and convalescent COVID-19 samples came from the United States, Italy and Spain. Nucleic acid was either cDNA or gDNA, and it came from T cells, B-cell-depleted T cells, or PBMCs.

V was clipped by 3 bases and J by 11 bases; unmatched bases: 8. CDR3 size: 13 residues. Germline CDR1 and CDR2: LNHNV and YYDKDF (reference sequence). Per the study methods: Reference gene primer amplification gave nucleated cell count estimates. Some clones are missing from TCRdb's copy, which holds only in-frame ones; the method was immunoSEQ multiplex PCR. That table gives V, J and clone size, and the DNA gave D and trimming. This sample has 150,000 to 200,000 clones, with approximately 92% found just once. The origin of this receptor is a woman between 35 and 50 years old with acute COVID-19. The chain has TRBV15 and TRBJ2-7; 9 bases align to TRBD1. The sequencing input was PBMCs or T cells enriched from blood (not recorded which). In DNA form, the CDR3 reads TGTGCCACCAGCAGGGACAGGGGAGAAGTGGAGTACTTC. The encoded protein is CATSRDRGEVEYF.